The T cell receptor (beta chain) under discussion was sequenced for a study of vaccination effects on CD4 cells after COVID-19. The CDR3 sequence is 15 residues long. Trimming stripped 1 base from V and 7 bases from J, with 14 bases between. Germline V CDR1 and CDR2: LNHDA, SQIVND (reference sequence). Under the ViraFEST assay, PBMC were stimulated with viral peptide pools so that antigen-specific CD4+ T cells expanded. Sequencing was performed afterwards. It was after roughly 11 days of culture that CD4+ T cells were isolated. Participants were vaccinated with two doses of either the BNT162b2 or mRNA-1273 vaccine. The method was immunoSEQ multiplex PCR; TCRdb's version includes in-frame clones alone and lacks a portion of them. The repertoire includes approximately 30,000 clones, under 90% of them detected once, and 1.4% sits in the top ten. Turning to this clone: Its specificity is not known.

The rearrangement uses TRBV19 and TRBJ2-1; D possibly corresponds to TRBD2 (7 bases). The TCR was taken from a human donor who received a COVID-19 vaccine. Some clones in this sample may be carry-over from other donors' samples. The material was CD4+ T cells from PBMCs cultured with HCoV-NL63 spike peptides, obtained after COVID-19 vaccination. The CDR3 reads CASSIVGGGGNEQFF. The CDR3 DNA sequence: TGTGCCAGTAGTATAGTTGGCGGGGGCGGAAATGAGCAGTTCTTC.